The 17 T cell receptor beta chains reported below all come from one sample, sequenced in a study of T cells in Graves' hyperthyroidism and ophthalmopathy. Researchers took RNA transcripts and amplified the TCR beta CDR3 regions from them. HTBI primers were employed in a first-round RT-PCR of the TCR CDR3. One entry per CDR3 protein results from TCRdb running MiXCR on the multiplex PCR reads. The sample has fewer than 450,000 distinct CDR3 sequences, approximately 17% seen once; the top ten hold approximately 35%. The source material was blood. Every receptor here comes from a woman under 40 with Graves' hyperthyroidism that later progressed to Graves' ophthalmopathy.

The rearrangement joins TRBV6-2 or TRBV6-3 to TRBJ1-6; perhaps TRBD1 as D (5 bases). The CDR3 spans 13 residues. The V end was cut by 7 bases, the J end by 3 bases, with 7 bases between. Germline assignment: CDR1 MNHEY and CDR2 SVGEGT. The CDR3 spells CASMTDYNSPLHF. The CDR3, as DNA: TGTGCCAGCATGACAGACTATAATTCACCCCTCCACTTT.

There are many counts of this clonotype. Relative to the germline gene, one junction end is altered; a read error may explain this. V gene TRBV20-1 combines with J gene TRBJ1-2; 7 bases agree with TRBD1. The V gene's germline CDR1 is DFQATT and CDR2 SNEGSKA (reference sequence). This CDR3 contains 13 residues. In DNA form, the CDR3 reads TGCAGTGCTAGTAGCAGGGGGGCGAGTGGCAACACCTTC. This translates into CSASSRGASGNTF.

This clonotype was picked up a small number of times. The chain employs TRBV27 and TRBJ2-2; 7 nucleotides line up with TRBD1. The junction had 10 bases not matched to a gene; V was cut back by 5 bases and J by 1 base. Germline values: CDR1 MNHEY, CDR2 SMNVEV (reference sequence). CDR3 size: 17 residues. The CDR3 DNA is TGTGCCAGCAGTGATGACAGGGCTCAATGGAACACCGGGGAGCTGTTTTTT. Translation gives CASSDDRAQWNTGELFF.

This clonotype has a count of ten or more. The V and J genes are TRBV6-5 and TRBJ2-2; D unclear. Deletions cut 2 bases from V and 4 bases from J, with 2 bases between. Germline CDR1 is MNHEY and CDR2 is SVGAGI. CDR3 length: 12 amino acids. The CDR3 here is CASSYRTGELFF. CDR3 DNA: TGTGCCAGCAGTTACCGCACCGGGGAGCTGTTTTTT.

The sample holds a few counts of this clonotype. The chain recombines TRBV7-6 with TRBJ2-7; 9 nucleotides align to TRBD2. Germline V gives CDR1 SGHVS, CDR2 FNYEAQ. The junction had 5 bases not matched to a gene; V was cut back by 5 bases and J by 3 bases. This CDR3 has 14 amino acids. CDR3 sequence: CASSDRRGGYEQYF. In DNA form, the CDR3 reads TGTGCCAGCAGCGACAGGCGGGGGGGCTACGAGCAGTACTTC.

V gene TRBV11-2 combines with J gene TRBJ1-1; D is ambiguous. Germline V gene lookup returns CDR1 SGHAT and CDR2 FQNNGV. This CDR3 has 12 amino acids. The V gene lost 8 bases and the J gene lost 3 bases, with 10 bases spanning the gap. DNA of the CDR3: TGTGCCAGCGGCCGGGTCTACACTGAAGCTTTCTTT. As protein: CASGRVYTEAFF.

In its sample, this clonotype was seen many times. The chain joins TRBV28 to TRBJ1-1; D gene unclear. CDR1 is MDHEN, CDR2 SYDVKM, per germline. This CDR3 has 13 amino acids. Trimming left V 2 bases short and J 3 bases short, with 7 bases between. CDR3 sequence: CASSLRPDTEAFF. The DNA for the CDR3 is TGTGCCAGCAGTTTAAGGCCGGACACTGAAGCTTTCTTT.

This clonotype was counted at least ten times. V and J are TRBV6-1 and TRBJ2-1, with a weak D call TRBD1 (6 bases). Germline-derived CDR1 and CDR2 are MNHNS and SASEGT. The V end was cut by 3 bases, the J end by 7 bases, with 10 bases between. The CDR3 spans 13 residues. The CDR3 coding sequence is TGTGCCAGCAGTGATCCACAGGGTAATGAGCAGTTCTTC. Amino acids: CASSDPQGNEQFF.

This clonotype was picked up many times. The chain links TRBV7-9 to TRBJ1-1; D unresolved. Germline lookup yields CDR1 SEHNR and CDR2 FQNEAQ (reference sequence). Trimming took off 2 bases at V and 1 base at J, with 11 bases between the two ends. This CDR3 has 15 amino acids. The CDR3 region has the DNA TGTGCCAGCAGCTTATTTGAGGCCGGGAACACTGAAGCTTTCTTT. This translates into CASSLFEAGNTEAFF.

This clonotype was seen many times. The chain couples TRBV25-1 to TRBJ2-7; TRBD1 matches 11 bases. V shed 1 base and J 3 bases; nucleotides not matched to a gene: 8. Germline CDR1 MGHDK, CDR2 SYGVNS. This CDR3 has 17 residues. The CDR3 region has the DNA TGTGCCAGCAGTGAATGGGATGGGACAGGGGGTTTCTACGAGCAGTACTTC. Translated, it gives CASSEWDGTGGFYEQYF.

This clonotype was observed many times. This rearrangement joins TRBV28 to TRBJ1-2; D might be TRBD1 (5 bases). CDR1 is MDHEN and CDR2 is SYDVKM in the germline V gene. The CDR3 covers 14 residues. Trimming cost V 6 bases and J 8 bases, with 19 bases left between them. This CDR3 reads CASRPLQGSRGYTF. The CDR3 bases are TGTGCCAGCAGACCGCTTCAGGGTTCAAGGGGCTACACCTTC.

About this clonotype: This could be a read error, since a much larger clone is one nucleotide away. V and J are TRBV6-1 and TRBJ2-7; D is perhaps TRBD2 (6 bases). There are 16 residues in the CDR3. Germline assignment: CDR1 MNHNS and CDR2 SASEGT. Deletions cut 2 bases from V and 0 bases from J, with 14 bases between. The CDR3 coding sequence is TGTGCCAGCAGTGAAATTCAAGCGGGTCTCTCCTACGAGCAGTACTTC. Amino acids: CASSEIQAGLSYEQYF.

The sample holds a few counts of this clonotype. The chain joins TRBV7-2 to TRBJ2-5, with 9 nucleotides matching TRBD1. Germline V gives CDR1 SGHTA, CDR2 FQGNSA. After removal of 2 bases from V and 5 bases from J, the junction contained 15 bases not matched to a gene. This CDR3 spans 18 amino acids. The CDR3 DNA is TGTGCCAGCAGCTTATTCGGACAGGGGAGTCTCCCCGGGGAGACCCAGTACTTC. Translation gives CASSLFGQGSLPGETQYF.

This clonotype was recorded a few times. The rearrangement links TRBV9 to TRBJ2-7; the D is unclear. Per germline, CDR1 SGDLS and CDR2 YYNGEE. This CDR3 has 13 amino acids. Trimming removed 0 bases at V and 6 bases at J, with 10 bases between. This CDR3 is CASSVEVWTEQYF. The CDR3 region has the DNA TGTGCCAGCAGCGTAGAGGTTTGGACCGAGCAGTACTTC.

Only a few counts were recorded for this clonotype. This chain joins TRBV27 and TRBJ2-5; 8 nucleotides agree with TRBD2. This CDR3 has 13 amino acids. The V segment lost 3 bases and the J segment 11 bases; nucleotides outside the gene matches: 8. Germline assignment: CDR1 MNHEY and CDR2 SMNVEV (reference sequence). Written as DNA, the CDR3 is TGTGCCAGCAGTTTCCCTTATAGCGGGATTCAGTACTTC. Translation gives CASSFPYSGIQYF.

About this clonotype itself: This may stem from a read error, because a much larger clone lies one nucleotide away. V is TRBV25-1 and J is TRBJ2-7; D is possibly TRBD1 or TRBD2 (6 bases each). Germline V lookup: CDR1 MGHDK, CDR2 SYGVNS. The CDR3 extends over 16 amino acids. CDR3 amino acids: CASSGNRAGDSYKQYF. The CDR3 nucleotides are TGTGCCAGCAGTGGGAACAGGGCTGGGGACTCCTACAAGCAGTACTTC.

At least ten counts were recorded for this clonotype. The rearrangement joins TRBV3-1 to TRBJ2-1; D is ambiguous. Germline CDR1 LGHDT, CDR2 YNNKEL (reference sequence). The CDR3 length is 14 residues. The germline V and J ends were trimmed by 1 base and 6 bases, with 10 bases remaining between them. CDR3 nucleotide sequence: TGTGCCAGCAGCCAAGGAACCCTTACCAATGAGCAGTTCTTC. This gives the protein CASSQGTLTNEQFF.